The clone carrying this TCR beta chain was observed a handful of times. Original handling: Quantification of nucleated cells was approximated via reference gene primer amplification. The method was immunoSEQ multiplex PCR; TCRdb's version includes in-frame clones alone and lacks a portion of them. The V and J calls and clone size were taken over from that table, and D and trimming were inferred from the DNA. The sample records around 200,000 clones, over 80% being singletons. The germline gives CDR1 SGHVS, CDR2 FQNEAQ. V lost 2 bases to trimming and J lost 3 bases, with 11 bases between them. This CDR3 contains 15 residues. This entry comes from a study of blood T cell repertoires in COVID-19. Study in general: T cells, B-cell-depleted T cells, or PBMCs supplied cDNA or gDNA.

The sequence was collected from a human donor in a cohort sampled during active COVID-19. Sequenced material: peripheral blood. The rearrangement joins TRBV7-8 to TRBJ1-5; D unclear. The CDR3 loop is CASSLKREFNQPQHF. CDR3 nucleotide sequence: TGTGCCAGCAGCTTAAAGAGGGAATTCAATCAGCCCCAGCATTTT. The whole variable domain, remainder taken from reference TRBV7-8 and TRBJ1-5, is GAGVSQSPRYKVAKRGQDVALRCDPISGHVSLFWYQQALGQGPEFLTYFQNEAQLDKSGLPSDRFFAERPEGSVSTLKIQRTQQEDSAVYLCASSLKREFNQPQHFGDGTRLSIL.